This T cell receptor beta chain emerged from a study of blood T cell repertoires in COVID-19 (TCRdb year 2020). For context, the study as a whole: The collaborator samples originated in the United States, Italy and Spain and spanned the acute and convalescent phases of COVID-19. Deeply sampled blood TCRbeta repertoires from subjects exposed to, actively infected with, or recovered from COVID-19 were included in the dataset. A de-identified subject ID, COVID-19 status, age in years and sex were almost always included in the sample metadata. The material from the prospective study consisted of cDNA or gDNA derived from T cells, B-cell-depleted T cells, or PBMCs. The repertoires were released in a freely available public database meant as a resource for research on the immune response to SARS-CoV-2. The samples were drawn from the first 160 participants of the ongoing ImmuneRACE study and from over 950 subjects provided by 6 global collaborators. Where HLA class I and class II types were available, the types were taken from metadata supplied by the sample provider, not from assay-based typing. What the study reported, not specific to this receptor: How much clinical and demographic metadata was included differed by source and by participant, and the metadata was provided uncurated.

The cysteine opens and the phenylalanine closes a CDR3 of 16 amino acids. Just CDR3 DNA is preserved here, 48 bases in frame from base 1. CDR1 SNHLY and CDR2 FYNNEI were looked up in the germline V gene. Trimming removed 4 bases from V and 0 bases from J; the gene matches leave 8 bases unexplained. Worth noting for this clone: It has no known antigen specificity. Per-base quality was not reported, and no clone a single base away is much larger than it.

Collaborating institutions collected whole blood in K2EDTA tubes following their own protocols. For TCRbeta analysis, collaborators shipped samples in one of three forms: frozen whole blood, isolated PBMCs, or DNA extracted from either of those sample types. TCRbeta CDR3 regions were amplified from genomic DNA using the immunoSEQ Assay, a bias-controlled multiplex PCR. As for the authors' bioinformatics: The number of nucleated cells in each sample was estimated by amplification of reference gene primers within the assay. Sequence reads were collapsed and filtered to measure the absolute abundance of every unique TCRbeta CDR3 rearrangement. For each sample, productive Simpson clonality was calculated as the square root of Simpson's diversity index over productive rearrangements. As stored in TCRdb, this immuneACCESS dataset retains in-frame rearrangements with V and J assigned. A fraction of the clones does not appear; measured against another copy, unresolved V genes explain less than half of the discrepancy, and the remainder lacks a known reason. The V and J calls and the clone size are those of that table, but D and trimming were determined from the DNA. In all, the sample holds about 77,000 clones, and 80% of those were seen once. The top ten hold approximately 4.6% of the sample.

The sequence came from a woman in her 70s with acute or convalescent COVID-19. The sequenced sample was peripheral blood. The rearranged segments are TRBV2 and TRBJ1-2; TRBD1 aligns with 7 central bases. CDR3 sequence: CASSGTDRRANYGYTF. The bases read TGTGCCAGCAGTGGGACGGACAGGCGAGCTAACTATGGCTACACCTTC.